The clone carrying this T cell receptor (beta chain) was counted ten times or more. Its antigen is undetermined. TCRdb re-called the PCR reads with MiXCR, one entry per CDR3 protein. Of 460,000 or so distinct CDR3 sequences in the sample, about a quarter were seen once. The sample belongs to a study of molecular identifiers for immune sequencing clone quantification. Regarding the study as a whole: Clones that exceeded 20 RNA copies held over 99% of effector molecules, yet under 1% in naive cells.

The germline V gene has CDR1 SQVTM and CDR2 ANQGSEA. With 6 bases removed from V and 7 bases from J, the gap between germline ends came to 21 bases. This CDR3 is built from 14 residues. The chain carries TRBV29-1 and TRBJ2-5; weak D call: TRBD2 (7 bases). Sequences were obtained from naive CD8+ T cells from blood, with Jurkat cell RNA spiked in. Documented subset: FACS-sorted CD8+CD4-CCR7+CD45RA+ naive T cells. The clonotype originates from a human donor in good health. Some libraries in this study had Jurkat cell RNA spiked in. CDR3 DNA sequence: TGCAGCGTCGAGCCCGCGGGGGCTGGGGTGACCCAGTACTTC. As protein: CSVEPAGAGVTQYF. The full variable domain, in which reference TRBV29-1 and TRBJ2-5 provide the parts outside the CDR3, is SAVISQKPSRDICQRGTSLTIQCQVDSQVTMMFWYRQQPGQSLTLIATANQGSEATYESGFVIDKFPISRPNLTFSTLTVSNMSPEDSSIYLCSVEPAGAGVTQYFGPGTRLLVL.